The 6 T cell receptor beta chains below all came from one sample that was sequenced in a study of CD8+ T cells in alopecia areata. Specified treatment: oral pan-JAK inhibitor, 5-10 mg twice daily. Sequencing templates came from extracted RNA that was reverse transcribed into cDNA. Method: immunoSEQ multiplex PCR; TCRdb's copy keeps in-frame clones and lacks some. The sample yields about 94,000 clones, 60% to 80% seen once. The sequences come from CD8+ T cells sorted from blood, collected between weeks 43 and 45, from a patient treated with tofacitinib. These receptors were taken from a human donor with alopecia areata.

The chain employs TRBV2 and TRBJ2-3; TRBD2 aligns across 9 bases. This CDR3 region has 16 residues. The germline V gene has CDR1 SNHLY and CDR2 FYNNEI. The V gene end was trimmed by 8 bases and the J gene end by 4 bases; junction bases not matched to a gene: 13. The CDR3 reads CASRGLGGGAADTQYF. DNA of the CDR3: TGTGCCAGCCGAGGGCTAGGCGGGGGGGCCGCAGATACGCAGTATTTT.

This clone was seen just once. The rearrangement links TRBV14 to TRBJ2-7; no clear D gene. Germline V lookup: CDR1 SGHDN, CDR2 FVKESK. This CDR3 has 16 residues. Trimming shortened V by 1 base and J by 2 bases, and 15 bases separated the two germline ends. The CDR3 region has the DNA TGTGCCAGCAGCCAAGGGTGGCTAGGGAAAACCTACGAGCAGTACTTC. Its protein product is CASSQGWLGKTYEQYF.

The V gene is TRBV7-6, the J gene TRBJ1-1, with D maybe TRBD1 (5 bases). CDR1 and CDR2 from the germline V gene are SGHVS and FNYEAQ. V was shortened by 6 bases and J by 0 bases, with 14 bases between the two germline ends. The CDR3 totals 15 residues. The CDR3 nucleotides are TGTGCCAGCAGTTTTCCGACAGATATGAACACTGAAGCTTTCTTT. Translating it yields CASSFPTDMNTEAFF.

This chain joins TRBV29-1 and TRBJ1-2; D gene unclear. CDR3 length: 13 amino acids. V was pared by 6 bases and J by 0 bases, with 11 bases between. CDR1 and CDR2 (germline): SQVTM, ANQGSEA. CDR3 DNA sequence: TGCAGCGTCCGGGCTGTAGCTAACTATGGCTACACCTTC. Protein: CSVRAVANYGYTF.

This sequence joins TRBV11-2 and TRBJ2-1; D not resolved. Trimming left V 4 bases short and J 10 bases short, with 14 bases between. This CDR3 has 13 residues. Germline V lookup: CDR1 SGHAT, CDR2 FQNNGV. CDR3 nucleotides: TGTGCCAGCAGCTCCTCAGGTGGGAAGGAGCAGTTCTTC. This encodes CASSSSGGKEQFF.

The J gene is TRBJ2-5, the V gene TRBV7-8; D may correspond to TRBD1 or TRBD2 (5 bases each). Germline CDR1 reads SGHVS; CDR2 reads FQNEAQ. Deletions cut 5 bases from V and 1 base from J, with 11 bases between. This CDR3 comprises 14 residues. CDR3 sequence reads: CASSVPGPQETQYF. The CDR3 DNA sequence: TGTGCCAGCAGCGTCCCGGGACCCCAAGAGACCCAGTACTTC.